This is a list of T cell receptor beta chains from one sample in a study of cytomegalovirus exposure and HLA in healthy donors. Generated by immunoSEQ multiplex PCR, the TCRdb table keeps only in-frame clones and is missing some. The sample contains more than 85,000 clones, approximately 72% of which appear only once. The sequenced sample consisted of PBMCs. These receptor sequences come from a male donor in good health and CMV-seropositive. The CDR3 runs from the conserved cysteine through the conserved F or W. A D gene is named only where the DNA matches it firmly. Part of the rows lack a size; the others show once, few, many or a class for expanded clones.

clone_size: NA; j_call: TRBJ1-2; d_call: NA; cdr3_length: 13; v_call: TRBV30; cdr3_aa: CAWSAMTALSPQF; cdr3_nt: TGTGCCTGGAGTGCAATGACTGCTCTATCACCCCAATTC
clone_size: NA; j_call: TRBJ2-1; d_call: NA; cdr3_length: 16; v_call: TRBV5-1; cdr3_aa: CASSLDGSGSYNEQFF; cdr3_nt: TGCGCCAGCAGCTTGGACGGGTCGGGCTCCTACAATGAGCAGTTCTTC
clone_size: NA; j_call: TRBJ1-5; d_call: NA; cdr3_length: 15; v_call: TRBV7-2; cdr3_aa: CASSLGGRANQPQHF; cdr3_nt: TGTGCCAGCAGCTTAGGGGGCAGGGCCAATCAGCCCCAGCATTTT
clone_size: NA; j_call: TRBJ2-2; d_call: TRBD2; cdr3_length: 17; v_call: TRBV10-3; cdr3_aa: CAASLAGGQANTGELFF; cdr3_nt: TGTGCCGCCTCCTTAGCGGGGGGCCAGGCGAACACCGGGGAGCTGTTTTTT
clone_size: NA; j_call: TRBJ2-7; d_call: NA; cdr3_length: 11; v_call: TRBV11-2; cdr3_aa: CASSLSGEQYF; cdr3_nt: TGTGCCAGCAGCTTATCCGGCGAGCAGTACTTC
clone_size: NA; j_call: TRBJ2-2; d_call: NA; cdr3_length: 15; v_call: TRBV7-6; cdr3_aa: CASSLDSRSTGELFF; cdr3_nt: TGTGCCAGCAGCCTTGATAGCCGGTCCACCGGGGAGCTGTTTTTT
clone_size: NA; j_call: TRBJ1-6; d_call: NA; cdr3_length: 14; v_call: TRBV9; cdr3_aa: CASSVGRWNSPLHF; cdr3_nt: TGTGCCAGCAGCGTCGGTCGGTGGAATTCACCCCTCCACTTT
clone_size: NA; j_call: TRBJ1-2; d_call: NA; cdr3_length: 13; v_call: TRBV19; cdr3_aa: CASAGEANYGYTF; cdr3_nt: TGTGCCAGTGCCGGGGAGGCGAACTATGGCTACACCTTC
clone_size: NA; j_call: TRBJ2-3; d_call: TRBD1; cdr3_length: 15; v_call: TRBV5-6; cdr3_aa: CASSLQGWGTDTQYF; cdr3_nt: TGTGCCAGCAGCTTACAGGGGTGGGGCACAGATACGCAGTATTTT
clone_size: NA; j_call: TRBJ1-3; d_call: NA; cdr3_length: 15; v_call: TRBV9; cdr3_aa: CASSVVGASGNTIYF; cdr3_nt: TGTGCCAGCAGCGTAGTGGGGGCATCTGGAAACACCATATATTTT
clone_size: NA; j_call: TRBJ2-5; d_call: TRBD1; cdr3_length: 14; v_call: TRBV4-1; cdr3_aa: CASSRQGVQETQYF; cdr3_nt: TGCGCCAGCAGCCGACAGGGAGTACAAGAGACCCAGTACTTC
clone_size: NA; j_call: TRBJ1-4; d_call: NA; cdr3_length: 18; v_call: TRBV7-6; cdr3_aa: CASSLANTGLTERGKLFF; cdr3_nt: TGTGCCAGCAGCTTAGCTAACACGGGACTTACCGAGCGTGGAAAACTGTTTTTT
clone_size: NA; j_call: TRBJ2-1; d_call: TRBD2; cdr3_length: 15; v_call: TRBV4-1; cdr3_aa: CASSQDSRGRDEQFF; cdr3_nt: TGCGCCAGCAGCCAAGACTCGCGGGGGAGGGATGAGCAGTTCTTC
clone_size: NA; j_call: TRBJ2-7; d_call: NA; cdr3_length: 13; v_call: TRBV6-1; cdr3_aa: CASSEVQTYEQYF; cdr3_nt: TGTGCCAGCAGTGAGGTCCAGACCTACGAGCAGTACTTC
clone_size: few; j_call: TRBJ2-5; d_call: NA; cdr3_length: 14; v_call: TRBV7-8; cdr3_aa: CASSLLYPRETQYF; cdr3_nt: TGTGCCAGCAGCTTACTCTATCCTAGGGAGACCCAGTACTTC
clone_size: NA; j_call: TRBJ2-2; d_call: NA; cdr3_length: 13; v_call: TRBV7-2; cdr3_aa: CASSLAFSGELFF; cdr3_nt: TGTGCCAGCAGCTTAGCTTTTTCGGGGGAGCTGTTTTTT
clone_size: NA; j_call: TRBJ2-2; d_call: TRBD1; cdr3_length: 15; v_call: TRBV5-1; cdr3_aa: CASSLVQGENGELFF; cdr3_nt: TGCGCCAGCAGCTTGGTACAGGGGGAAAACGGGGAGCTGTTTTTT
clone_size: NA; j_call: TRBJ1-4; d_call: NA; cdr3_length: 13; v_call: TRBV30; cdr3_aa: CAWSNREGEKLFF; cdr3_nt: TGTGCCTGGAGTAACAGGGAGGGTGAAAAACTGTTTTTT
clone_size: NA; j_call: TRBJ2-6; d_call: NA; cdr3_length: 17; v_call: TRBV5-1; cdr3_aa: CASSLGAPGSGANVLTF; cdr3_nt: TGCGCCAGCAGCTTGGGAGCTCCAGGCTCTGGGGCCAACGTCCTGACTTTC
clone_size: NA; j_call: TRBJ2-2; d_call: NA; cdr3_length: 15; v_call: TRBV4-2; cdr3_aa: CASSQDQGVGGELFF; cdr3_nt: TGTGCCAGCAGCCAAGATCAGGGTGTTGGCGGGGAGCTGTTTTTT
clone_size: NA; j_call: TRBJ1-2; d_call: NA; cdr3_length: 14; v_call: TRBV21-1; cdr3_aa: CASPEQYSNYGYTF; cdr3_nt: TGTGCCAGCCCCGAACAGTACTCTAACTATGGCTACACCTTC
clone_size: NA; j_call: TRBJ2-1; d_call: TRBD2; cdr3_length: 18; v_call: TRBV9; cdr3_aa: CASSVEGLASSSYNEQFF; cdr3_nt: TGTGCCAGCAGCGTAGAGGGACTAGCCTCGAGCTCCTACAATGAGCAGTTCTTC